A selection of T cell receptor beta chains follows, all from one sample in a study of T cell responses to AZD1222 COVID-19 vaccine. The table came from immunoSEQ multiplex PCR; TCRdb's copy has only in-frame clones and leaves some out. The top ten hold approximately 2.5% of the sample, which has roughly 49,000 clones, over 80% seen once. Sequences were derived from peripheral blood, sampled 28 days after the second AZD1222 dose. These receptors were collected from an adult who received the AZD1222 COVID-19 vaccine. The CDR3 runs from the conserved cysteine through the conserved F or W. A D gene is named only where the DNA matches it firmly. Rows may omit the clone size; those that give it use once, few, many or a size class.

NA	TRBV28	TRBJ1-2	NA	TGTGCCAGCACCGACCTAGGCACCTTGGGCAGTGGAGGCTACACCTTC	CASTDLGTLGSGGYTF
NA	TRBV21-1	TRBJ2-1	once	TGTGCCAGCAGCAAGAATGCTAGCGGGAGGTGCAATGAGCAGTTCTTC	CASSKNASGRCNEQFF
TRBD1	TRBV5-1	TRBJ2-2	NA	TGCGCCAGCAGCCCGCGGACAGGGCTGGACACCGGGGAGCTGTTTTTT	CASSPRTGLDTGELFF
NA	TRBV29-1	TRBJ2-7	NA	TGCAGCGTGCGGGCAGGGGCCTACGAGCAGTACTTC	CSVRAGAYEQYF
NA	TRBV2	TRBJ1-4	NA	TGTGCCAGACAGGCAACTAATGAAAAACTGTTTTTT	CARQATNEKLFF
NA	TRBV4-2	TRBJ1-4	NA	TGTGCCAGCAGCCAAGATTTCGGACAGACCGAGGAACTGTTTTTT	CASSQDFGQTEELFF
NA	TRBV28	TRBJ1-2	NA	TGTGCCAGCAGTTTAGGAGTCTCTAGGTATGGCTACACCTTC	CASSLGVSRYGYTF
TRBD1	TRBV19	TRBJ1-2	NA	TGTGCCAGTACCGACGCTACGGGGACAGGGATCCAAAGTGGCTACACCTTC	CASTDATGTGIQSGYTF
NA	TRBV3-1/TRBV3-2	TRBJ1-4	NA	TGTGCCAGCAGCCAAGATCTCGGCTGGCCCTTTTTT	CASSQDLGWPFF
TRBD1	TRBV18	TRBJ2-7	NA	TGTGCCAGCTCACCATTAGACAGGGTGAGTGAGCAGTACTTC	CASSPLDRVSEQYF
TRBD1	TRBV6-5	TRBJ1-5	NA	TGTGCCAGCAGAGCCGGGACAGGGGGCAATCAGCCCCAGCATTTT	CASRAGTGGNQPQHF
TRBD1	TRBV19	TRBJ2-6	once	TGTGCCAGTAGGAATCTAACAGGGGCCGGAGACTCTGGGGCCAACGTCCTGACTTTC	CASRNLTGAGDSGANVLTF
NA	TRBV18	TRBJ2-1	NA	TGTGCCAGCTCACCTAGGGTCAATGAGCAGTTCTTC	CASSPRVNEQFF
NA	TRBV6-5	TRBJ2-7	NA	TGTGCCAGCACGGACAACGAGCAGTACTTC	CASTDNEQYF
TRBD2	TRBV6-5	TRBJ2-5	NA	TGTGCCAGTGCCCCCCTGTCGGGGGGTCAAGAGACCCAGTACTTC	CASAPLSGGQETQYF
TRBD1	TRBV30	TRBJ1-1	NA	TGTGCCTGGGTACGGGACAGGAGAAACACTGAAGCTTTCTTT	CAWVRDRRNTEAFF
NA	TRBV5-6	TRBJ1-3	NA	TGTGCCAGCAGCCCCTCGAGCTCTGGAAACACCATATATTTT	CASSPSSSGNTIYF
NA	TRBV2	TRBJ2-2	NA	TGTGCCAGCAGGGCAGACACGAACACCGGGGAGCTGTTTTTT	CASRADTNTGELFF
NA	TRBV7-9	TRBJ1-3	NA	TGTGCCAGCAGCTGGGAGGGAGTCTCTGGAAACACCATATATTTT	CASSWEGVSGNTIYF
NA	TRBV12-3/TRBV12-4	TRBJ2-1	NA	TGTGCCAGCAGTTTCGGCCGAGGCGATGAGCAGTTCTTC	CASSFGRGDEQFF
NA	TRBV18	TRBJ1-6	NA	TGTGCCAGCTCACCACGGGATAAGAGCTCCTATAATTCACCCCTCCACTTT	CASSPRDKSSYNSPLHF
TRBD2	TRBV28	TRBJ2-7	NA	TGTGCCAGCAGTTTGATCCCGGGACTAGCGGTAACTTCCCGAGGGCCCTACGAGCAGTACTTC	CASSLIPGLAVTSRGPYEQYF
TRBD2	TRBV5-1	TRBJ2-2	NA	TGCGCCAGCAGCTCCGGGACTAGCGGCTTACCCGGGGAGCTGTTTTTT	CASSSGTSGLPGELFF
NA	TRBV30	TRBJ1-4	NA	TGTGCCTGGAGGGGGCTAGGAGGCGGGGGTGAAAAACTGTTTTTT	CAWRGLGGGGEKLFF
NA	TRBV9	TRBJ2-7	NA	TGTGCCAGCAGCGTACAAGGGGACTACGAGCAGTACTTC	CASSVQGDYEQYF
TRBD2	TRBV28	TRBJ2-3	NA	TGTGCCAGCAGTTCGACCGGGACTAGCGGGTGGGATACGCAGTATTTT	CASSSTGTSGWDTQYF
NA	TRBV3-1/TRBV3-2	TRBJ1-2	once	TGTGCCAGCAGCCCCGGGAGCAAGAGTTATGGCTACACCTTC	CASSPGSKSYGYTF
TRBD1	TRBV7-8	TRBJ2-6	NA	TGTGCCAGCAGCCCCCGCCCCCCCGGCGGGACAGGTTCTGGGGCCAACGTCCTGACTTTC	CASSPRPPGGTGSGANVLTF
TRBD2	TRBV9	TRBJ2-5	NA	TGTGCCAGCAGCGTAGAATGGCGGGGGATTGGAGAGACCCAGTACTTC	CASSVEWRGIGETQYF
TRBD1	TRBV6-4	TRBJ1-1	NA	TGTGCCAGCACAATGGACAGGGGGAGCACTGAAGCTTTCTTT	CASTMDRGSTEAFF
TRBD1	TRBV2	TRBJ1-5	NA	TGTGCCAGCAGTGGGTACAGGGGAGGGAATCAGCCCCAGCATTTT	CASSGYRGGNQPQHF
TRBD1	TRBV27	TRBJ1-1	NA	TGTGCCAGCAGTTCCCGGACAGGGGGCAACACTGAAGCTTTCTTT	CASSSRTGGNTEAFF
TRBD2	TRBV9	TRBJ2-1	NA	TGTGCCAGCAGCTCCCGTAGCGGGGCCTCCTACAATGAGCAGTTCTTC	CASSSRSGASYNEQFF
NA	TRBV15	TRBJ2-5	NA	TGTGCCACCAGCAGAGATGTTCAGCAACCCCAAGAGACCCAGTACTTC	CATSRDVQQPQETQYF
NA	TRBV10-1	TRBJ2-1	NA	TGCGCCAGCAGTGAAGGGCAGCCCAATGAGCAGTTCTTC	CASSEGQPNEQFF
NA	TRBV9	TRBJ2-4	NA	TGTGCCAGCAGCGTAGGTTTGGGTCCCACCCAAGCCAAAAACATTCAGTACTTC	CASSVGLGPTQAKNIQYF